This T cell receptor (beta chain) was captured by sequencing in a study of T cells after yellow fever vaccination. The wider study: Researchers used SMART-Seq v4 Ultra Low Input to prepare fractions that had low cell numbers.

The CDR3 is 17 residues long. The V and J ends lost 5 bases and 4 bases, in that order; junction bases with no gene match: 10. Germline CDR1 and CDR2: MNHNS and SASEGT. UMIs were added to TCR cDNA along with a universal primer site when it was made by 5'RACE template switching. TCRdb itself ran the 5' RACE reads through MiXCR, one entry per CDR3 protein. This sample has some 120,000 distinct CDR3 sequences, with approximately 14% found just once. A few counts support this clonotype. Its antigen is undetermined. Study-wide results and caveats: Reappearance after the booster was observed for most primary-vaccination clones (about 96% CD4, about 90% CD8). Abundant clonotypes (contaminants from the bulk population) could be present in FACS-sorted repertoires.

J is TRBJ2-1 and V is TRBV6-1, with 11 bases lining up with TRBD2. The source is a young man who received the YFV17D yellow fever vaccine. The sequencing used CD8+ T cells sorted from PBMCs, collected 5 days after the yellow fever booster vaccination. This CDR3 reads CASSPDPTSGVYNEQFF. The CDR3 bases are TGTGCCAGCAGTCCTGACCCGACTAGCGGGGTATACAATGAGCAGTTCTTC.